The T cell receptor beta chain described here comes from a study of blood T cell repertoires in COVID-19. Per the authors' pipeline: Amplification with reference gene primers provided the estimates of nucleated cell counts. Some clones are missing from TCRdb's copy, which holds only in-frame ones; the method was immunoSEQ multiplex PCR. That table furnishes V, J and clone size, whereas the DNA furnished D and trimming. The sample holds over 120,000 clones; 80% to 90% are singletons and the top ten take less than 4.5%. Trimming stripped 4 bases from V and 1 base from J, with 19 bases between. The CDR3 is made up of 17 amino acids. Germline CDR1 is MDHEN and CDR2 is SYDVKM.

The clonotype was recovered from a man aged 45-65 years who had recovered from COVID-19. Sequenced input: PBMCs or T cells enriched from blood (not recorded which). V and J are TRBV28 and TRBJ1-1; D may be TRBD1 (5 bases). CDR3 sequence reads: CASSSPRQRGRNTEAFF. The CDR3 DNA is TGTGCCAGCAGTTCCCCCCGACAACGGGGGAGGAACACTGAAGCTTTCTTT. Together with reference TRBV28 and TRBJ1-1, the CDR3 gives the full variable domain: DVKVTQSSRYLVKRTGEKVFLECVQDMDHENMFWYRQDPGLGLRLIYFSYDVKMKEKGDIPEGYSVSREKKERFSLILESASTNQTSMYLCASSSPRQRGRNTEAFFGQGTRLTVV.